The present T cell receptor beta chain was sequenced within a study of blood T cell repertoires in COVID-19. At the level of the study: Italy, Spain and the United States were the sources of the convalescent and acute COVID-19 samples. T cells, B-cell-depleted T cells, or PBMCs provided the cDNA or gDNA that served as material.

Authors' processing steps: Estimated nucleated cell counts came from reference gene primer amplification. The table came from immunoSEQ multiplex PCR; TCRdb's copy has only in-frame clones and leaves some out. D and trimming come from the DNA, and the V and J calls and clone size come from that table. There are more than 110,000 clones in the sample; more than 70% occur only once, and roughly 10% lies in the top ten. The CDR3 extends over 14 amino acids. The germline gives CDR1 SGHTA, CDR2 FQGNSA. The V gene lost 2 bases and the J gene lost 7 bases, with 11 bases spanning the gap. V and J are TRBV7-2 and TRBJ2-2, with D possibly TRBD1 on 5 matching bases. The receptor's source is a man aged 50 to 59 with active or convalescent COVID-19. The sample was peripheral blood. This CDR3 reads CASSLRQRGGELFF. CDR3 bases: TGTGCCAGCAGCTTAAGACAGCGCGGCGGGGAGCTGTTTTTT.